The 26 T cell receptor beta chains presented below share a single source sample, sequenced in a study of CD8 T cells in Susac syndrome. RNA totalling roughly 0.45 to 1 ug underwent reverse transcription with random hexamers. TCRdb independently ran MiXCR on the immunoSEQ multiplex PCR reads; one entry per CDR3 protein. Of 130,000 or so distinct CDR3 sequences listed, around 86% are singletons. Sequencing was carried out using CD8+ T cells from PBMCs. These receptors came from a human donor with multiple sclerosis.

This clonotype was recorded once. This chain links TRBV12-3 or TRBV12-4 with TRBJ2-5; 8 bases line up with TRBD2. Unmatched junction bases numbered 14, after V lost 6 bases and J lost 5 bases. CDR3 size: 16 residues. Here the CDR3 reads CASRPSMEREWETQYF. CDR3 in DNA: TGTGCCAGCAGACCAAGTATGGAGCGGGAGTGGGAGACCCAGTACTTC.

The chain joins TRBV5-1 to TRBJ2-3; 9 nucleotides match TRBD2. The CDR3 is 16 residues long. The J segment lost 2 bases and the V segment lost 3 bases, leaving 7 bases of the junction unmatched. CDR1 and CDR2 from the germline V gene are SGHRS and YFSETQ. As DNA, the CDR3 is TGCGCCAGCAGCTGGTCCTCTAGCGGGGCCACAGATACGCAGTATTTT. Its protein is CASSWSSSGATDTQYF. Variable domain in full (rest from reference TRBV5-1 and TRBJ2-3): KAGVTQTPRYLIKTRGQQVTLSCSPISGHRSVSWYQQTPGQGLQFLFEYFSETQRNKGNFPGRFSGRQFSNSRSEMNVSTLELGDSALYLCASSWSSSGATDTQYFGPGTRLTVL.

The rearrangement joins TRBV4-3 to TRBJ1-1; 7 bases agree with TRBD1. The CDR3 extends over 15 amino acids. Germline CDR1 LGHNA, CDR2 YSLEER. V trimming: 0 bases; J trimming: 4 bases; junction bases outside the gene matches: 5. In DNA, the CDR3 is TGCGCCAGCAGCCAAGATAGGCAGGGGGTCACTGAAGCTTTCTTT. It yields the protein CASSQDRQGVTEAFF.

A single count supports this clonotype. The genes are TRBV2 and TRBJ1-5, with unresolved D. Trimming cost V 4 bases and J 3 bases, with 10 bases left between them. The CDR3 totals 14 residues. Per the germline V gene, CDR1 is SNHLY and CDR2 is FYNNEI. In nucleotides, the CDR3 is TGTGCCAGCAGTGGGGCAGGTATCAATCAGCCCCAGCATTTT. Amino acids: CASSGAGINQPQHF.

The V call is TRBV4-1, the J call TRBJ1-5; tentatively, D is TRBD1 (5 bases). This CDR3 spans 14 amino acids. The V end lost 4 bases, the J end lost 6 bases, and 13 bases lay between the germline ends. Germline CDR1 reads MGHRA; CDR2 reads YSYEKL. As DNA, the CDR3 is TGCGCCAGCAGCCGACGCGGGGGGACTCAGCCCCAGCATTTT. As protein: CASSRRGGTQPQHF.

The chain employs TRBV24-1 and TRBJ1-5; D is unresolved. The germline V gene encodes CDR1 KGHDR and CDR2 SFDVKD. The CDR3 spans 16 residues. Trimming shortened V by 5 bases and J by 0 bases, and 13 bases separated the two germline ends. The chain's CDR3 is CATSGSGPYSNQPQHF. Written as DNA, the CDR3 is TGTGCCACCAGTGGGTCGGGTCCATATAGCAATCAGCCCCAGCATTTT.

V gene TRBV19 combines with J gene TRBJ1-3; unclear D gene. The CDR3 covers 16 residues. V lost 5 bases and J lost 0, with 14 bases in between. The germline gives CDR1 LNHDA, CDR2 SQIVND (reference sequence). CDR3 nucleotides: TGTGCCAGTAGTCTAGGTCGAACGATCTCTGGAAACACCATATATTTT. The encoded protein is CASSLGRTISGNTIYF.

The chain has TRBV6-1 and TRBJ1-1; 8 positions agree with TRBD1. V lost 5 bases and J lost 1; bases outside the gene matches: 3. Germline loops: CDR1 MNHNS, CDR2 SASEGT. The CDR3 is 14 residues long. The CDR3 sequence is CASSSTGANTEAFF. CDR3 bases: TGTGCCAGCAGTTCGACAGGGGCGAACACTGAAGCTTTCTTT.

The CDR3 sequence: CASSPIAGGSTMIRFF. CDR3 nucleotides: TGTGCCAGCAGCCCCATAGCGGGGGGGTCAACAATGATTCGCTTCTTC. The chain couples TRBV3-1 to TRBJ2-1; 11 bases map to TRBD2. Germline CDR1 is LGHDT and CDR2 is YNNKEL (reference sequence). Trimming cost V 4 bases and J 16 bases; bases outside gene matches: 18. This CDR3 has 16 residues.

The J gene is TRBJ2-5, the V gene TRBV7-8, with D perhaps assigned TRBD1 or TRBD2 (6 bases each). CDR3 size: 17 residues. Germline lookup yields CDR1 SGHVS and CDR2 FQNEAQ. V was shortened by 5 bases and J by 5 bases, with 24 bases between the two germline ends. The CDR3 here is CASSPRRGEVLRETQYF. The CDR3 nucleotides read TGTGCCAGCAGCCCTCGAAGGGGGGAGGTCCTGAGGGAGACCCAGTACTTC.

This clonotype occurred once. The chain has TRBV5-6 and TRBJ2-3; TRBD1 agrees at 9 bases. With 4 bases clipped from V and 2 bases from J, the junction kept 8 bases outside the gene matches. From germline, CDR1 is SGHDT and CDR2 YYEEEE. The CDR3 has 16 residues. CDR3 in amino acids: CASSGGTGSYTDTQYF. CDR3 nucleotides: TGTGCCAGCAGCGGTGGGACAGGGAGTTACACAGATACGCAGTATTTT.

This chain uses TRBV12-3 or TRBV12-4 with TRBJ1-2, with D hard to call. V dropped 3 bases and J dropped 4 bases, with 12 bases sitting between them. This CDR3 contains 14 residues. CDR3 region: CASSFDETFYGYTF. The CDR3 nucleotides are TGTGCCAGCAGTTTTGATGAAACATTCTATGGCTACACCTTC.

This chain links TRBV20-1 with TRBJ1-2; 7 nucleotides agree with TRBD1. CDR3 length: 16 amino acids. V shed 4 bases, J shed 4 bases, and the junction held 15 bases outside the gene matches. Germline CDR1 and CDR2: DFQATT and SNEGSKA (reference sequence). This CDR3 reads CSAKLPGQSDFYGYTF. Here the CDR3 DNA reads TGCAGTGCTAAGTTACCGGGACAGAGTGACTTCTATGGCTACACCTTC.

The genes are TRBV7-9 and TRBJ2-2; D tentatively reads TRBD1 or TRBD2 (5 bases each). CDR1 is SEHNR, CDR2 FQNEAQ, per germline (reference sequence). This CDR3 spans 17 amino acids. V gave up 6 bases and J gave up 4 bases, with 21 bases separating them. For the CDR3, the DNA is TGTGCCAGCAGTTCCCCAAGGGAGACAGCCCTCACCGGGGAGCTGTTTTTT. Translation gives CASSSPRETALTGELFF. Drawing the rest from reference TRBV7-9 and TRBJ2-2, the complete variable domain is DTGVSQNPRHKITKRGQNVTFRCDPISEHNRLYWYRQTLGQGPEFLTYFQNEAQLEKSRLLSDRFSAERPKGSFSTLEIQRTEQGDSAMYLCASSSPRETALTGELFFGEGSRLTVL.

CDR3: CASSQDLAVDEQFF. CDR3 nucleotides: TGTGCCAGCAGCCAAGATCTGGCGGTGGATGAGCAGTTCTTC. The chain carries TRBV3-1 and TRBJ2-1; no clear D. CDR1 and CDR2 (germline): LGHDT, YNNKEL (reference sequence). Trimming pared 0 bases from V and 8 bases from J, leaving 11 bases between. The CDR3 has 14 residues.

The chain combines TRBV5-1 with TRBJ1-1, with TRBD1 identical over 7 bases. Germline V gene data show CDR1 as SGHRS and CDR2 as YFSETQ. V dropped 1 base and J dropped 5; count of bases not matched to a gene: 5. This CDR3 comprises 14 residues. CDR3 nucleotides: TGCGCCAGCAGCTTGATCACAGGGGTGACTGAAGCTTTCTTT. This codes for CASSLITGVTEAFF.

V is TRBV19 and J is TRBJ2-3; no definite D call. In germline, CDR1 is LNHDA, CDR2 SQIVND (reference sequence). The ends were cut back, 0 bases at V and 3 bases at J, with 7 bases in the middle. The CDR3 consists of 14 residues. CDR3 coding DNA: TGTGCCAGTAGTATAGAGTCGCAGACAGATACGCAGTATTTT. Translated: CASSIESQTDTQYF.

This clonotype was observed a single time. The rearrangement links TRBV5-4 to TRBJ1-2; D call uncertain. Germline values: CDR1 SGHNT, CDR2 YYREEE (reference sequence). Between the trimmed V and J ends, which lost 8 bases and 4 bases, there was a span of 9 bases. The CDR3 has 11 amino acids. This chain's CDR3 is CASGRFYGYTF. In nucleotides, the CDR3 is TGTGCCAGTGGGAGGTTCTATGGCTACACCTTC.

The chain links TRBV7-9 to TRBJ2-5, with no clear D. V lost 1 base, J lost 5 bases, and 11 bases lay in between. The CDR3 has 14 amino acids. From germline, CDR1 is SEHNR and CDR2 FQNEAQ (reference sequence). The CDR3 loop is CASSLEVQSETQYF. CDR3 nucleotides: TGTGCCAGCAGCTTAGAGGTACAGTCGGAGACCCAGTACTTC.

The chain combines TRBV7-9 with TRBJ1-1; D remains ambiguous. Germline V gene data show CDR1 as SEHNR and CDR2 as FQNEAQ (reference sequence). The CDR3 extends over 12 amino acids. Trimming pared 1 base from V and 5 bases from J, leaving 5 bases between. This chain's CDR3 is CASSLVRTEAFF. The CDR3 bases are TGTGCCAGCAGCTTAGTAAGGACTGAAGCTTTCTTT.

This clonotype has only a few counts. This chain links TRBV6-1 with TRBJ1-2; no clear D. Germline V gene data show CDR1 as MNHNS and CDR2 as SASEGT. The V end lost 7 bases, the J end lost 5 bases, and 14 bases lay between the germline ends. The CDR3 loop spans 13 amino acids. CDR3 residues: CASTGRTPYGYTF. The CDR3 DNA follows: TGTGCCAGCACCGGCAGGACTCCTTATGGCTACACCTTC.

The chain combines TRBV12-3 or TRBV12-4 with TRBJ2-3; a possible D gene is TRBD2 (6 bases). The V gene lost 9 bases and the J gene lost 1 base, with 11 bases spanning the gap. This CDR3 comprises 13 residues. This CDR3 reads CASTGGGTDTQYF. The CDR3 region has the DNA TGTGCCAGTACAGGCGGGGGCACAGATACGCAGTATTTT.

The J gene is TRBJ1-1, the V gene TRBV6-1; 7 positions agree with TRBD1. V was pared by 4 bases and J by 4 bases, with 6 bases of the junction left unmatched. The germline V gene encodes CDR1 MNHNS and CDR2 SASEGT. The CDR3 is made up of 14 amino acids. The CDR3 DNA follows: TGTGCCAGCAGTGGATACGGGACAGTCACTGAAGCTTTCTTT. It encodes CASSGYGTVTEAFF.

The V and J genes are TRBV19 and TRBJ2-1; no clear D gene. The CDR3 has 13 amino acids. V was shortened by 2 bases and J by 6 bases, with 8 bases between the two germline ends. Germline CDR1 LNHDA, CDR2 SQIVND (reference sequence). CDR3 loop: CASSISSLNEQFF. The CDR3 coding sequence is TGTGCCAGTAGTATAAGTAGCCTCAATGAGCAGTTCTTC.

The chain uses TRBV29-1 and TRBJ1-2; 9 nucleotides line up with TRBD1. CDR3 length: 13 amino acids. Germline CDR1 and CDR2: SQVTM and ANQGSEA. V was clipped by 5 bases and J by 4 bases; unmatched bases: 5. The CDR3 region is CSVMGQGTYGYTF. Here the CDR3 DNA reads TGCAGCGTTATGGGACAGGGAACCTATGGCTACACCTTC.

The chain links TRBV6-5 to TRBJ2-3, with 8 bases fitting TRBD2. CDR1 and CDR2 from the germline V gene are MNHEY and SVGAGI. Trimming took 7 bases from V and 1 from J; bases not matched to a gene: 7. This CDR3 is 15 amino acids long. The CDR3 region has the DNA TGTGCCAGCACCCCTAGCGGGTTCGGCACAGATACGCAGTATTTT. Amino acid sequence: CASTPSGFGTDTQYF.